The present entry profiles one TCR beta chain with its context. This entry comes from a study of blood T cell repertoires in COVID-19. In the study overall: Specimens from acute and convalescent COVID-19 originated in the United States, Italy and Spain. PBMCs, B-cell-depleted T cells, or T cells were the source of the cDNA or gDNA that made up the material.

Germline CDR1 reads SGHTA; CDR2 reads FQGNSA. The V end was cut by 5 bases, the J end by 3 bases, with 16 bases between. This CDR3 is built from 15 residues. How the authors handled the data: Amplification from reference gene primers served as the basis for estimated nucleated cell counts. Clones were read by immunoSEQ multiplex PCR, and TCRdb kept only the in-frame ones, dropping some. V and J calls and clone size are given by that table; D and trimming were obtained from the DNA. The sample records fewer than 200,000 clones, 70% to 90% being singletons. The sequencing sample was made of peripheral blood. The clonotype comes from a woman aged 80 or over with COVID-19, enrolled during active disease. The chain carries TRBV7-2 and TRBJ2-5; weak D call: TRBD2 (6 bases). CDR3 loop: CASSRGGLAKETQYF. The CDR3 DNA sequence: TGTGCCAGCAGCAGAGGAGGGCTAGCGAAAGAGACCCAGTACTTC.